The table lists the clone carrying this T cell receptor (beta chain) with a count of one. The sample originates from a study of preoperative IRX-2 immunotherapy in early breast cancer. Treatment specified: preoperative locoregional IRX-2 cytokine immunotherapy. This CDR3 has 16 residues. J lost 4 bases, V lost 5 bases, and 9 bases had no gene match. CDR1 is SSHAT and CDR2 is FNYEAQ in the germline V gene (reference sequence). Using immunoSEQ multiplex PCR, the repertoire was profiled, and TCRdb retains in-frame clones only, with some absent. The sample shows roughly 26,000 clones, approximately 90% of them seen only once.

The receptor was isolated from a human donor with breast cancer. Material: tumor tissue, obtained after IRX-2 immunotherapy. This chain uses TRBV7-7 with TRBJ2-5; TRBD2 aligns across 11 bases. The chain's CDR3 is CASSPGASGGLETQYF. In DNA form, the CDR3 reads TGTGCCAGCAGCCCCGGGGCTAGCGGGGGGTTAGAGACCCAGTACTTC.